The clone carrying this T cell receptor (beta chain) was recorded at least ten times. From germline, CDR1 is LGHNA and CDR2 YNFKEQ. V lost 2 bases to trimming and J lost 0 bases; unmatched junction nucleotides: 1. The CDR3 loop spans 14 amino acids. RNA transcripts were the template for amplifying TCR beta CDR3 regions. HTBI primers were employed in a first-round RT-PCR of the TCR CDR3. TCRdb reprocessed the multiplex PCR reads via MiXCR and lists one record per CDR3 protein. The table includes approximately 600,000 distinct CDR3 sequences, approximately 13% detected once. This specimen belongs to a study of T cells in Graves' hyperthyroidism and ophthalmopathy.

The chain employs TRBV4-2 and TRBJ2-7, with TRBD2 identical over 7 bases. Sequencing was carried out using blood. This clonotype was sampled from a young woman with Graves' hyperthyroidism that later progressed to Graves' ophthalmopathy. The CDR3 DNA sequence: TGTGCCAGCAGCCAAACTAGCGACTCCTACGAGCAGTACTTC. It translates to CASSQTSDSYEQYF.